This entry describes one TCR beta chain. The record originates from a study of technical replicates of blood from a handful of donors. This table comes from immunoSEQ multiplex PCR, and its TCRdb copy is limited to in-frame clones, with some not included. In the table there are around 86,000 clones, about 96% of which are singletons. The CDR3 extends over 14 amino acids. The germline V and J ends were trimmed by 4 bases and 3 bases, with 13 bases remaining between them. In germline, CDR1 is SGHNT, CDR2 YYREEE (reference sequence). The sequenced sample was T cells isolated from PBMCs. The chain couples TRBV5-4 to TRBJ1-1; D perhaps matches TRBD1 (5 bases). This TCR was recovered from a human donor in good health. The CDR3 bases are TGTGCCAGCAGCCGGTCGGAGGGACACACTGAAGCTTTCTTT. Amino acids: CASSRSEGHTEAFF.